This TCR beta chain was found in a study of T cells after yellow fever vaccination. Turning to the study itself: Preparation of fractions with low cell numbers was performed using SMART-Seq v4 Ultra Low Input. Findings and caveats of the study: By day 5 rather than day 15, the secondary response had peaked, though it was weaker. Contaminating bulk clonotypes could be abundant in FACS-sorted repertoires. Most clones from primary vaccination were detected again post-booster (96% CD4, roughly 90% CD8).

MiXCR, applied by TCRdb to the 5' RACE reads, yields one record per CDR3 protein. The sample lists 450,000 to 550,000 distinct CDR3 sequences, about a fifth occurring once. This clonotype has ten or more counts. The antigen is not known. Germline CDR1 reads SEHNR; CDR2 reads FQNEAQ (reference sequence). Trimming removed 6 bases at V and 2 bases at J, with 5 bases between. CDR3 size: 11 residues. This rearrangement joins TRBV7-9 to TRBJ2-7; D unclear. The sequencing used PBMCs, collected approximately 22 days after the first yellow fever vaccination. The TCR sequence derives from a man younger than 30 who received the YFV17D yellow fever vaccine. CDR3 region: CASSSTYEQYF. In DNA, the CDR3 is TGTGCCAGCAGTTCAACCTACGAGCAGTACTTC.